The source of this T cell receptor beta chain is a study of shared clonotypes between healthy human individuals. Germline lookup yields CDR1 MGHDK and CDR2 SYGVNS. This CDR3 comprises 13 residues. Trimming took 4 bases from V and 7 from J; bases not matched to a gene: 3. Generated by immunoSEQ multiplex PCR, the TCRdb table keeps only in-frame clones and is missing some. The table shows about 1.1 million clones, with 60% to 80% occurring only once. A CD45RA-negative memory subset and a CD45RA+ naive subset were separated from the CD4+ cells. The chain couples TRBV25-1 to TRBJ1-1, with TRBD1 identical over 10 bases. The sample consisted of memory CD4+ T cells from PBMCs. The subset: CD45RA-negative fraction. This sequence was found in a man aged 18 to 30 in good health. Some clones in this sample may be carry-over from other donors' samples. The CDR3 nucleotides are TGTGCCAGCAGTGGACAGGGGGCAATTGAAGCTTTCTTT. Its protein product is CASSGQGAIEAFF. Supplemented by reference TRBV25-1 and TRBJ1-1, the full variable domain reads EADIYQTPRYLVIGTGKKITLECSQTMGHDKMYWYQQDPGMELHLIHYSYGVNSTEKGDLSSESTVSRIRTEHFPLTLESARPSHTSQYLCASSGQGAIEAFFGQGTRLTVV.